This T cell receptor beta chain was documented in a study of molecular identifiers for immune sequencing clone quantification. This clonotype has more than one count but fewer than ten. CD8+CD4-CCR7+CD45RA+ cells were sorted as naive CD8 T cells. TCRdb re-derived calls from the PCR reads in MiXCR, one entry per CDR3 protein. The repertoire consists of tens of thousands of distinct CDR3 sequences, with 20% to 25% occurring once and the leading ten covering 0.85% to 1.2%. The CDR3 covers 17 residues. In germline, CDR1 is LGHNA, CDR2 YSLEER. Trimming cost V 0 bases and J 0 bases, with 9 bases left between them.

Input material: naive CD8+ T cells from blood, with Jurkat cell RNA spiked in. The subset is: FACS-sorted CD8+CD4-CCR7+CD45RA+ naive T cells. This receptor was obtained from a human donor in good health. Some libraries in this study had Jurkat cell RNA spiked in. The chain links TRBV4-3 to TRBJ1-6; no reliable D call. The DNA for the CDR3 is TGCGCCAGCAGCCAAGACAGGTTTTCCTCCTATAATTCACCCCTCCACTTT. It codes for CASSQDRFSSYNSPLHF.